This T cell receptor (beta chain) is drawn from a study of Ad26.COV2.S vaccination and SARS-CoV-2 variants. Study information: Of the COV1001 trial arms, the Ad26.COV2.S arm included the donor. Recipients of Ad26.COV2.S got it intramuscularly, once or twice 56 days apart.

Generated by immunoSEQ multiplex PCR, the TCRdb table keeps only in-frame clones and is missing some. The sample includes some 350,000 clones, 70% to 90% of them seen just once. CDR3 length: 15 residues. Germline V gives CDR1 SEHNR, CDR2 FQNEAQ (reference sequence). Trimming took 0 bases from V and 8 from J, leaving 14 bases between them. Stated treatment: around 19 received Ad26.COV2.S at low or high dose, single or two shots; five or six received placebo; per-sample allocation not given. Samples came from day 63 after the first vaccine or placebo injection. An Ad26 vector expressing Wuhan-strain SARS-CoV-2 spike constituted the vaccine.

Source: peripheral blood, taken in a trial of Ad26.COV2.S vaccine versus placebo. V gene TRBV7-9 combines with J gene TRBJ2-1; TRBD1 is a possible D gene (5 bases). The TCR originated in a person aged 18-60 years who received the Ad26.COV2.S COVID-19 vaccine or a placebo. The DNA of the CDR3 is TGTGCCAGCAGCTTAGCGCAGGGCAGGTTAGATGAGCAGTTCTTC. This gives the protein CASSLAQGRLDEQFF.